These T cell receptor beta chains were read from a single sample in a study of T cell responses to AZD1222 COVID-19 vaccine. The table came from immunoSEQ multiplex PCR; TCRdb's copy has only in-frame clones and leaves some out. The sample contains 100,000 to 150,000 clones, 90% of which appear only once. This material consisted of peripheral blood, taken on day 0 of MenACWY control vaccination. All receptors come from an adult in good health. The CDR3 runs from the conserved cysteine through the conserved F or W. D genes are given only for firm matches. Rows give clone size only sometimes, using once, few, many, or a class for an expanded clone.

CDR3 length,D gene,V gene,clone size,J gene,CDR3 protein,CDR3 DNA
12,.,TRBV28,.,TRBJ1-3,CASSRAGNTIYF,TGTGCCAGCAGCCGGGCTGGAAACACCATATATTTT
15,.,TRBV7-6,once,TRBJ1-6,CASSRTGGAESPLHF,TGTGCCAGCAGCAGGACGGGGGGGGCGGAATCACCCCTCCACTTT
16,TRBD1,TRBV4-1,.,TRBJ1-1,CASSQDLGTGNTEAFF,TGCGCCAGCAGCCAAGATCTAGGGACAGGGAACACTGAAGCTTTCTTT
17,TRBD2,TRBV7-2,.,TRBJ2-7,CASSLEVTSGSSYEQYF,TGTGCCAGCAGCTTAGAGGTGACTAGCGGGTCTTCCTACGAGCAGTACTTC
19,TRBD1,TRBV5-1,.,TRBJ2-6,CASSSLRDRGIPGANVLTF,TGCGCCAGCAGCTCGCTCCGGGACAGGGGTATACCTGGGGCCAACGTCCTGACTTTC
15,TRBD2,TRBV2,.,TRBJ2-5,CASSGLAEPKETQYF,TGTGCCAGCAGCGGACTAGCGGAACCGAAAGAGACCCAGTACTTC
15,TRBD2,TRBV9,.,TRBJ2-1,CASSVVLAGVNEQFF,TGTGCCAGCAGCGTAGTACTAGCGGGAGTCAATGAGCAGTTCTTC
14,.,TRBV2,.,TRBJ1-5,CASRSESGNQPQHF,TGTGCCAGCAGGTCGGAGAGTGGCAATCAGCCCCAGCATTTT
15,.,TRBV7-9,.,TRBJ2-3,CASSARGGGKDTQYF,TGTGCCAGCAGCGCGAGGGGCGGCGGTAAAGATACGCAGTATTTT
16,.,TRBV24-1,.,TRBJ2-5,CATSDFYSGLEETQYF,TGTGCCACCAGTGATTTCTATTCAGGGCTGGAGGAGACCCAGTACTTC
16,TRBD2,TRBV10-2,.,TRBJ2-5,CASSFSGLGTQETQYF,TGCGCCAGCAGTTTCTCGGGACTAGGGACCCAAGAGACCCAGTACTTC
13,.,TRBV7-9,.,TRBJ1-2,CASSLGRLYGYTF,TGTGCCAGCAGCTTAGGCAGGCTCTATGGCTACACCTTC
18,.,TRBV28,.,TRBJ1-4,CASSPSGVVISTNEKLFF,TGTGCCAGCAGTCCTTCAGGGGTCGTGATTTCAACTAATGAAAAACTGTTTTTT
19,.,TRBV28,.,TRBJ2-6,CASSLGGGQGITGANVLTF,TGTGCCAGCAGTCTCGGAGGGGGGCAGGGTATCACTGGGGCCAACGTCCTGACTTTC
12,.,TRBV28,.,TRBJ1-5,CASSLPHQPQHF,TGTGCCAGCAGTTTACCGCATCAGCCCCAGCATTTT
14,TRBD1,TRBV19,.,TRBJ2-7,CASSIGQGGDEQYF,TGTGCCAGTAGTATAGGACAGGGGGGCGACGAGCAGTACTTC
15,.,TRBV7-9,.,TRBJ2-2,CASSLTVGGTGELFF,TGTGCCAGCAGCTTAACAGTCGGTGGCACCGGGGAGCTGTTTTTT
15,TRBD1,TRBV18,.,TRBJ1-1,CASSPRGTANTEAFF,TGTGCCAGCTCACCAAGAGGGACAGCGAACACTGAAGCTTTCTTT
14,.,TRBV5-1,.,TRBJ1-5,CASSPTGLGQPQHF,TGCGCCAGCAGCCCTACAGGGTTGGGTCAGCCCCAGCATTTT
14,.,TRBV4-3,.,TRBJ2-3,CASSLGPFTDTQYF,TGCGCCAGCAGCCTAGGGCCCTTCACAGATACGCAGTATTTT
15,TRBD1,TRBV7-9,.,TRBJ1-4,CASSSNRGRREKLFF,TGTGCCAGCAGCTCGAACAGGGGGCGCCGTGAAAAACTGTTTTTT
17,TRBD2,TRBV28,once,TRBJ2-1,CASSPGTSGRAGNKQFF,TGTGCCAGCAGTCCGGGGACTAGCGGGAGGGCCGGGAATAAGCAGTTCTTC
13,TRBD2,TRBV2,.,TRBJ2-2,CAAGLAVTGELFF,TGTGCAGCAGGGCTAGCGGTCACCGGGGAGCTGTTTTTT
12,.,TRBV28,.,TRBJ2-2,CASRDRVGELFF,TGTGCCAGCAGGGACCGGGTTGGGGAGCTGTTTTTT
15,.,TRBV19,.,TRBJ1-2,CASSIGSGPNYGYTF,TGTGCCAGTAGTATAGGCAGCGGGCCTAACTATGGCTACACCTTC
16,TRBD2,TRBV3-1/TRBV3-2,.,TRBJ2-7,CASSQAGGRASYEQYF,TGTGCCAGCAGCCAAGCAGGCGGGAGGGCCTCCTACGAGCAGTACTTC
16,.,TRBV18,.,TRBJ1-1,CASSPPMGAINTEAFF,TGTGCCAGCTCACCACCGATGGGGGCGATTAACACTGAAGCTTTCTTT
13,.,TRBV11-3,.,TRBJ2-6,CASSLAGRSVLTF,TGTGCCAGCAGCTTAGCCGGGCGAAGCGTCCTGACTTTC